Shown below are 25 T cell receptor beta chains from a single sample sequenced in a study of T cell responses to AZD1222 COVID-19 vaccine (dated by TCRdb to the early 2020s). Preparation of the library involved the immunoSEQ multiplex PCR assay. The source is immuneACCESS, and TCRdb retained only in-frame sequences with V and J called. Part of the clones is not carried over; for the studies checked, unresolved V genes explain less than half of this, and the remainder is unexplained. The sample includes about 100,000 clones, with about 88% observed a single time. Roughly 2% of the sample goes to the ten largest clones. Read against the paper, the sample's time point label means: baseline before first vaccination. This sample comprised peripheral blood, obtained on day 0 of AZD1222 vaccination. All receptors come from an adult in good health.

The chain combines TRBV6-2 or TRBV6-3 with TRBJ2-3; D is undetermined. V was clipped by 2 bases and J by 1 base, with 4 bases between them. The CDR3 runs to 13 residues. The germline gives CDR1 MNHEY, CDR2 SVGEGT. CDR3 residues: CASSYLGTDTQYF. DNA for the CDR3: TGTGCCAGCAGTTACCTGGGCACAGATACGCAGTATTTT.

This clone was seen only once. V and J are TRBV4-2 and TRBJ2-3, with a possible D match to TRBD1 (6 bases). The ends were cut back, 5 bases at V and 5 bases at J, with 14 bases in the middle. This CDR3 contains 14 residues. Germline CDR1 LGHNA, CDR2 YNFKEQ. The CDR3 sequence: CASSGGSKGDTQYF. The CDR3 DNA is TGTGCCAGCAGCGGGGGCTCAAAAGGAGATACGCAGTATTTT.

The CDR3 nucleotides read TGTGCCAGCAGTTCCACAGGGGCGGACACTGAAGCTTTCTTT. Translating gives CASSSTGADTEAFF. V usage is TRBV27 and J usage is TRBJ1-1; 7 bases map to TRBD1. The CDR3 runs 14 residues. V lost 4 bases and J lost 3; bases outside the gene matches: 5. Germline CDR1 MNHEY, CDR2 SMNVEV (reference sequence).

This chain uses TRBV12-3 or TRBV12-4 with TRBJ2-1, with D tentatively TRBD1 or TRBD2 (5 bases each). This CDR3 has 12 residues. Trimming cost V 6 bases and J 10 bases, with 13 bases left between them. The CDR3 sequence: CASRYGTLEQFF. DNA for the CDR3: TGTGCCAGCAGATATGGGACGTTAGAGCAGTTCTTC.

The chain is built from TRBV30 and TRBJ1-2; 7 bases map to TRBD1. In germline, CDR1 is GTSNPN, CDR2 SVGIG (reference sequence). CDR3 length equals 12 residues. V dropped 6 bases and J dropped 6; count of bases not matched to a gene: 7. CDR3 DNA sequence: TGTGCCTGCCTAACAGGGGCCGATGGCTACACCTTC. Protein product: CACLTGADGYTF. Variable domain in full (rest from reference TRBV30 and TRBJ1-2): SQTIHQWPATLVQPVGSPLSLECTVEGTSNPNLYWYRQAAGRGLQLLFYSVGIGQISSEVPQNLSASRPQDRQFILSSKKLLLSDSGFYLCACLTGADGYTFGSGTRLTVV.

The chain has TRBV5-1 and TRBJ1-1; D call uncertain. Deletions cut 0 bases from V and 0 bases from J, with 12 bases between. The CDR3 runs 16 residues. Germline V gene data show CDR1 as SGHRS and CDR2 as YFSETQ. The CDR3, as DNA: TGCGCCAGCAGCTTGGTGGGATCACTAATGAACACTGAAGCTTTCTTT. Its translation is CASSLVGSLMNTEAFF.

V is TRBV5-5 and J is TRBJ2-2; D gene unclear. The V and J ends lost 2 bases and 0 bases respectively, with 8 bases between them. In germline, CDR1 is SGHKS, CDR2 YYEKEE (reference sequence). This CDR3 is 15 amino acids long. The chain's CDR3 is CASSLGTPNTGELFF. CDR3 DNA: TGTGCCAGCAGCTTAGGCACCCCGAACACCGGGGAGCTGTTTTTT.

J is TRBJ2-1 and V is TRBV30, with TRBD2 as a possible D gene (6 bases). V shed 0 bases and J shed 6 bases, with 15 bases lying between them. The CDR3 covers 15 residues. Germline V gene data show CDR1 as GTSNPN and CDR2 as SVGIG (reference sequence). The CDR3 DNA is TGTGCCTGGAGTGTACCCGGGAGCGTCCCCAATGAGCAGTTCTTC. This translates into CAWSVPGSVPNEQFF.

This sequence joins TRBV27 and TRBJ1-3; 8 bases align to TRBD1. Germline V gene lookup returns CDR1 MNHEY and CDR2 SMNVEV (reference sequence). The CDR3 sequence is 13 residues long. Trimming removed 6 bases from V and 5 bases from J; junction bases left unmatched: 3. CDR3 sequence (DNA): TGTGCCAGCAGCGGACAGGGACGAAACACCATATATTTT. Encoded protein: CASSGQGRNTIYF.

The chain is built from TRBV1 and TRBJ2-3; TRBD1, as called in the table, went unchecked against the DNA. TRBV1 is labeled a pseudogene. CDR3 size: 17 residues. The CDR3 region is CTSSQDRRQGGPDTQYF. The CDR3 DNA follows: TGCACCAGCAGCCAAGATCGTCGGCAGGGGGGCCCAGATACGCAGTATTTT.

The chain employs TRBV6-2 or TRBV6-3 and TRBJ2-3; TRBD1 agrees at 10 bases. J gave up 3 bases and V 6 bases, and 12 bases lay outside the gene matches. Germline CDR1 is MNHEY and CDR2 is SVGEGT. The CDR3 covers 17 residues. This CDR3 is CASSPHRQGAATDTQYF. The CDR3, as DNA: TGTGCCAGCAGCCCTCATCGACAGGGGGCCGCGACAGATACGCAGTATTTT.

This chain connects TRBV10-3 to TRBJ2-3, with D possibly being TRBD1 (6 bases). V gave up 10 bases and J gave up 0 bases, with 11 bases separating them. The CDR3 contains 13 residues. Per germline, CDR1 ENHRY and CDR2 SYGVKD. CDR3 loop: CATKDSSTDTQYF. Written as DNA, the CDR3 is TGTGCCACCAAGGACAGCAGCACAGATACGCAGTATTTT.

The chain recombines TRBV4-1 with TRBJ1-5; perhaps TRBD1 as D (6 bases). V was clipped by 4 bases and J by 0 bases, with 13 bases between them. Germline CDR1 reads MGHRA; CDR2 reads YSYEKL. This CDR3 has 16 residues. This chain's CDR3 is CASSPTTGYSNQPQHF. CDR3 nucleotide sequence: TGCGCCAGCAGCCCCACTACAGGGTATAGCAATCAGCCCCAGCATTTT.

The V call is TRBV5-6, the J call TRBJ1-4, with no clear D. The CDR3 is made up of 14 amino acids. With 3 bases removed from V and 8 bases from J, the gap between germline ends came to 14 bases. Per the germline V gene, CDR1 is SGHDT and CDR2 is YYEEEE. CDR3 region: CASSSWGGGEKLFF. DNA for the CDR3: TGTGCCAGCAGCTCTTGGGGTGGTGGCGAAAAACTGTTTTTT.

The chain recombines TRBV24-1 with TRBJ2-3; D not certain. Trimming pared 3 bases from V and 2 bases from J, leaving 5 bases between. The V gene's germline CDR1 is KGHDR and CDR2 SFDVKD. The CDR3 consists of 13 residues. CDR3 DNA: TGTGCCACCAGTGATGTCTCCACAGATACGCAGTATTTT. It translates to CATSDVSTDTQYF.

About this clone: This CDR3 is also generated by other DNA sequences in the sample. The chain employs TRBV30 and TRBJ2-2; D is perhaps TRBD1 (6 bases). Germline V lookup: CDR1 GTSNPN, CDR2 SVGIG (reference sequence). V lost 0 bases and J lost 5, with 7 bases in between. This CDR3 has 13 amino acids. CDR3 nucleotides: TGTGCCTGGAGTGTACAGGGAACCGGGGAGCTGTTTTTT. Translation: CAWSVQGTGELFF. The full variable domain, its missing parts supplied by reference TRBV30 and TRBJ2-2, is SQTIHQWPATLVQPVGSPLSLECTVEGTSNPNLYWYRQAAGRGLQLLFYSVGIGQISSEVPQNLSASRPQDRQFILSSKKLLLSDSGFYLCAWSVQGTGELFFGEGSRLTVL.

The chain employs TRBV6-2 or TRBV6-3 and TRBJ1-4; no definite D call. The V end was cut by 0 bases, the J end by 5 bases, with 16 bases between. Per the germline V gene, CDR1 is MNHEY and CDR2 is SVGEGT. This CDR3 contains 17 residues. The CDR3 nucleotides read TGTGCCAGCAGTTACTCGCGGTCACAAGTGAAAAATGAAAAACTGTTTTTT. As protein: CASSYSRSQVKNEKLFF.

This clone occurred a few times. This rearrangement joins TRBV9 to TRBJ1-1, with a tentative D call TRBD1 (6 bases). The CDR3 has 16 residues. Germline V lookup: CDR1 SGDLS, CDR2 YYNGEE. Trimming cost V 0 bases and J 0 bases, with 12 bases left between them. As DNA, the CDR3 is TGTGCCAGCAGCGTAGACCCCAGGGGACTGAACACTGAAGCTTTCTTT. It yields the protein CASSVDPRGLNTEAFF.

This chain uses TRBV9 with TRBJ2-1, with D possibly being TRBD1 (5 bases). V dropped 3 bases and J dropped 5 bases, with 9 bases sitting between them. Germline-derived CDR1 and CDR2 are SGDLS and YYNGEE. This CDR3 contains 13 residues. CDR3 coding DNA: TGTGCCAGCAGCGCCGTAGGGGACAATGAGCAGTTCTTC. It codes for CASSAVGDNEQFF.

V is TRBV7-9 and J is TRBJ2-7, with a tentative D call TRBD1 (6 bases). CDR3 length equals 15 residues. Trimming cost V 5 bases and J 3 bases, with 17 bases left between them. Germline V gives CDR1 SEHNR, CDR2 FQNEAQ (reference sequence). CDR3 region: CASSPQGLEYYEQYF. The CDR3 DNA sequence: TGTGCCAGCAGCCCTCAGGGGCTGGAGTACTACGAGCAGTACTTC.

This clone came up a few times. CDR3 region: CASSLDRGYGYTF. The CDR3 nucleotides are TGTGCCAGCAGCCTGGACAGGGGCTATGGCTACACCTTC. The chain uses TRBV28 and TRBJ1-2, with 9 bases identical to TRBD1. CDR3 length: 13 amino acids. Germline-derived CDR1 and CDR2 are MDHEN and SYDVKM. Trimming cost V 6 bases and J 4 bases; bases outside gene matches: 3.

The rearrangement uses TRBV28 and TRBJ2-5, with a possible D match to TRBD1 (6 bases). V dropped 6 bases and J dropped 3 bases, with 8 bases sitting between them. Germline V gene sequence: CDR1 MDHEN, CDR2 SYDVKM. This CDR3 contains 12 residues. The CDR3 nucleotides are TGTGCCAGCAGAAGGACAGAAGAGACCCAGTACTTC. The encoded protein is CASRRTEETQYF.

This clone was counted between two and nine times. This rearrangement joins TRBV6-5 to TRBJ1-6, with D unclear. CDR1 MNHEY and CDR2 SVGAGI come from the germline V gene. The CDR3 covers 14 residues. Between the trimmed V and J ends, which lost 8 bases and 9 bases, there was a span of 17 bases. CDR3 sequence reads: CASHLGQEVSPLHF. CDR3 in DNA: TGTGCCAGCCACTTGGGCCAGGAGGTTTCACCCCTCCACTTT.

This chain uses TRBV4-2 with TRBJ2-7; possible D gene TRBD2, 6 bases. The CDR3 totals 16 residues. V lost 3 bases and J lost 3, with 18 bases in between. Germline CDR1 reads LGHNA; CDR2 reads YNFKEQ. As DNA, the CDR3 is TGTGCCAGCAGCCAGGCCGTGGGGACTCAGGACTACGAGCAGTACTTC. Its translation: CASSQAVGTQDYEQYF.

This clone was recorded only once. This CDR3 reads CASSQAPFGRSGANVLTF. The CDR3 DNA sequence: TGTGCCAGCAGCCAGGCCCCCTTCGGACGGTCTGGGGCCAACGTCCTGACTTTC. The genes are TRBV3-1 (or the pseudogene TRBV3-2) and TRBJ2-6; D is unclear. V lost 3 bases and J 1 base, leaving 16 bases between the germline ends. This CDR3 comprises 18 residues. The germline V gene encodes CDR1 LGHDT and CDR2 YNNKEL (reference sequence).